This T cell receptor beta chain came from a study of T cell clones after liver transplantation. Study context: Pre-transplant mixed lymphocyte reactions yielded third-party-reactive TCRbeta sequences as comparators for graft-donor-reactive sequences.

The table came from immunoSEQ multiplex PCR; TCRdb's copy has only in-frame clones and leaves some out. Altogether under 2,500 clones are present, approximately 30% being singletons, with the ten largest covering 15% to 20%. V shed 3 bases and J shed 2 bases, with 10 bases lying between them. The CDR3 is made up of 15 amino acids. CDR1 is SGHTA and CDR2 is FQGNSA in the germline V gene. With regard to this clone: What it binds is unknown.

Proliferating CFSE-low MLR cells were sequenced to define alloreactive TCRbeta sequences. The chain joins TRBV7-2 to TRBJ2-2; D remains unclear. The receptor's source is a human patient who received a liver transplant. Some T cells here may be from the graft donor. The sequenced sample consisted of CD8+ T cells from cultured PBMCs. The CDR3 region has the DNA TGTGCCAGCAGCTTGTGGGAACTTAACACCGGGGAGCTGTTTTTT. Translation: CASSLWELNTGELFF. The whole variable domain, filled in from reference TRBV7-2 and TRBJ2-2, reads GAGVSQSPSNKVTEKGKDVELRCDPISGHTALYWYRQSLGQGLEFLIYFQGNSAPDKSGLPSDRFSAERTGGSVSTLTIQRTQQEDSAVYLCASSLWELNTGELFFGEGSRLTVL.